This T cell receptor (beta chain) derives from a study of blood T cell repertoires in COVID-19. The overall study: The United States, Italy and Spain were the sources of the acute and convalescent COVID-19 samples. PBMCs, B-cell-depleted T cells, or T cells were the source of the cDNA or gDNA that made up the material.

This CDR3 spans 13 amino acids. Germline assignment: CDR1 MNHEY and CDR2 SVGAGI. In the authors' methods: Counts of nucleated cells, estimated from reference gene primer amplification, were obtained. Produced via immunoSEQ multiplex PCR; TCRdb's table is partial and in-frame only. Clone size and V and J calls were adopted from that table, with D and trimming inferred from the DNA. The sample has more than 95,000 clones, just over 85% seen once; the top ten hold about 3%. This clonotype originated in a human donor in a cohort sampled during active COVID-19. The V gene is TRBV6-5, the J gene TRBJ2-7, with D possibly matching TRBD2 (5 bases). Sequencing was carried out using peripheral blood. CDR3 nucleotide sequence: TGTGCATCGGGAAGAGGGAGCTCCTACGAGCAGTACTTC. This encodes CASGRGSSYEQYF.